The T cell receptor (beta chain) under discussion was sequenced for a study of PD-L1 blockade in urothelial cancer (dated by TCRdb to about 2017). Study-level background: Every patient began therapy in the mid-2010s and was given atezolizumab 1,200 mg intravenously every 3 weeks. About 85% of the roughly 29 patients were identified as males with urothelial cancer of bladder origin, and a prior smoking history was reported by 18 of 29 patients. Patients had an ECOG performance status of 0 or 1 and had received between 0 and 3 prior chemotherapy regimens. Blood samples were analyzed 3 weeks after the start of treatment (second dose) and 6 weeks after the start of treatment. Blood samples gave a median of around 140,000 T cells and approximately 85,000 unique TCRs, with a median clonality of roughly 0.08. An exploratory multi-omic analysis was conducted of the somatic, immune and clinical correlates of response to PD-L1 blockade with atezolizumab in urothelial cancer. Pretreatment tumor samples, along with matched peripheral blood serially collected before and after atezolizumab treatment, were subjected to TCR sequencing. Durable clinical benefit was defined as progression-free survival longer than 6 months, and TCR features were also tested against progression-free and overall survival. In the same patients, whole exome sequencing and RNA sequencing of pretreatment tumors were performed in addition to TCR sequencing. About 10 patients achieved durable clinical benefit and approximately 20 did not. Twenty-nine patients had pretreatment blood TCR-seq, some 25 had at least one posttreatment blood collection, and some 25 had tumor TCR-seq. Overall study outcomes, separate from this receptor: Improved progression-free and overall survival was found to be associated with pretreatment peripheral blood TCR clonality below the median. Small sample size (n ≈ 27) and many exploratory analyses mean the results are intended to be hypothesis-generating. Greater expansion of tumor-associated TCR clones in peripheral blood 3 weeks after the start of treatment was observed in patients with durable benefit (n of about 22, p = 0.022).

Synthetic TCR analog templates were spiked into each PCR so that absolute template abundance could be estimated from read counts. Using the immunoSEQ assay, TCRbeta CDR3 regions were amplified from genomic DNA with bias-controlled V and J gene primers. Sequencing of rearranged TCRbeta segments was performed at approximately 20X coverage. In the source study's methods: Sequencing errors were corrected by clustering, and CDR3s were annotated against IMGT so that V, D and J genes could be assigned. Downstream analyses used only productive TCRbeta rearrangements and left out out-of-frame or stop-codon sequences. Clonality was computed as one minus Shannon entropy normalized by the log of the number of unique productive sequences. Fisher's exact test with Benjamini-Hochberg correction, at a threshold of adjusted p below 0.01, was used to find clones that differed between time points or between blood and tumor. Entries here come from immuneACCESS through TCRdb and include only in-frame sequences with V and J called. Some clones fail to appear in such tables; in the studies checked, an unresolved V gene covers under half of the shortfall, and the cause of the remainder is unknown. The V and J calls and the clone size are those of that table, but D and trimming were determined from the DNA. The sample contains tens of thousands of clones, roughly 90% of them found a single time. Of the sample, approximately 10% is held by the ten largest clones.

Sample time point, as interpreted from the label and publication: peripheral blood 6 weeks after treatment start. The cohort included 25 to 30 patients with locally advanced or metastatic urothelial carcinoma who were treated at Memorial Sloan Kettering on a trial protocol. Peripheral blood mononuclear cells were collected from each patient pretreatment and during treatment, giving between 1 and 8 total time points per patient. The Qiagen DNeasy Blood extraction kit was used to purify genomic DNA from total PBMCs and from tumor samples. PBMCs were collected pretreatment and during treatment, and were isolated and stored as previously described. Reading the germline V gene (reference sequence) gives CDR1 SEHNR and CDR2 FQNEAQ. Including cysteine and phenylalanine, the CDR3 has 11 amino acids. The sequence is cut down to CDR3 DNA, 33 bases in frame from base 1. V was cut back by 5 bases and J by 1 base, leaving a gap of 3 bases between them.

As regards this clone: Its binding antigen is unknown. No base quality information exists; no much larger clone differs at one position.

The source of this sequence is a man in his fifties or sixties with urothelial cancer. This sample comprised PBMCs, obtained around atezolizumab (anti-PD-L1) treatment. The chain links TRBV7-9 with TRBJ2-7, with an unclear D gene assignment. CDR3 loop: CASSLSYEQYF. The DNA is TGTGCCAGCAGCCTGTCCTACGAGCAGTACTTC.